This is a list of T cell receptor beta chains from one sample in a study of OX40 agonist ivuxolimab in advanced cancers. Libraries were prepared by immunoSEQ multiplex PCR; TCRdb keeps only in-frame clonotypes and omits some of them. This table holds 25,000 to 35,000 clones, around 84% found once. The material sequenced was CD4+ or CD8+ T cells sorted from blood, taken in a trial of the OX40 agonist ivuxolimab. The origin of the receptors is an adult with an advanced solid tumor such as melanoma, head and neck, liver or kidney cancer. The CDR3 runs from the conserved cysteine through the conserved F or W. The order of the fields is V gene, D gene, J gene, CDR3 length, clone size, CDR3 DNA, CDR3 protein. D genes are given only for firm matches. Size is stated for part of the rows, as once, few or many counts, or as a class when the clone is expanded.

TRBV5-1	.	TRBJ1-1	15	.	TGCGCCAGCAGCTTGATGGGGGAGCGGTACACTGAAGCTTTCTTT	CASSLMGERYTEAFF
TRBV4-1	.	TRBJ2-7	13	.	TGCGCCAGCAGCCAAGAGTGGTCCTACGAGCAGTACTTC	CASSQEWSYEQYF
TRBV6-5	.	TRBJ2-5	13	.	TGTGCCAGCAGTTGGGCAGCCCAAGAGACCCAGTACTTC	CASSWAAQETQYF
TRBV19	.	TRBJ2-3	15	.	TGTGCCAGTAGTATAGGAAGGGGATGGTCAGATACGCAGTATTTT	CASSIGRGWSDTQYF
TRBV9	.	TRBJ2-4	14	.	TGTGCCAGCAGCCCTTGGGTAGCCAAAAACATTCAGTACTTC	CASSPWVAKNIQYF
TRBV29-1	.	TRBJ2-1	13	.	TGCAGCGTTGAATTAGCCGACGGGCCTGAGCAGTTCTTC	CSVELADGPEQFF
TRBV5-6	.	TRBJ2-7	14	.	TGTGCCAGCACCTCCGGGGGTATGGTGTATGAGCAGTACTTC	CASTSGGMVYEQYF
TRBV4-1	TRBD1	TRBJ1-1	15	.	TGCGCCAGCAGCCAATCGACAGGGCTGAACACTGAAGCTTTCTTT	CASSQSTGLNTEAFF
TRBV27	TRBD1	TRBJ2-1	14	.	TGTGCCAGCAGTTTGAAGACAGGGATCAATGAGCAGTTCTTC	CASSLKTGINEQFF
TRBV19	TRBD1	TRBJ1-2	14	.	TGTGCCAGTAGTCCCGGGACAGCTAACTATGGCTACACCTTC	CASSPGTANYGYTF
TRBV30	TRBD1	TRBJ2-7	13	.	TGTGCCTGGACCGGGACAGGTCACCTCGAGCAGTACTTC	CAWTGTGHLEQYF
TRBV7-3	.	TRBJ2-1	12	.	TGTGCCAGCAGCCAGGGCAACAATGAGCAGTTCTTC	CASSQGNNEQFF
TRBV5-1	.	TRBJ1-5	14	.	TGCGCCAGCAGCTTGGATCGGGGGGGTCAGCCCCAGCATTTT	CASSLDRGGQPQHF
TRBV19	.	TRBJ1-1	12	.	TGTGCCAGTAGTATTGGACAGAATGAAGCTTTCTTT	CASSIGQNEAFF
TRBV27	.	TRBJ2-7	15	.	TGTGCCAGCAGTCTAGGGGATGGAGAGACCTACGAGCAGTACTTC	CASSLGDGETYEQYF
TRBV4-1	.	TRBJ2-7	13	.	TGCGCCAGCAGCCAAGTCTTCGGAGACGAGCAGTACTTC	CASSQVFGDEQYF
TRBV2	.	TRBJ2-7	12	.	TGTGCCAGCATTCGGCGGACTGAGGAGCAGTACTTC	CASIRRTEEQYF
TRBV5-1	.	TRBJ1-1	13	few	TGCGCCAGCAGCTTGGAAGTACCCACTGAAGCTTTCTTT	CASSLEVPTEAFF
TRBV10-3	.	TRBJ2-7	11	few	TGTGCCATCAGTGAGAATTACGAGCAGTACTTC	CAISENYEQYF
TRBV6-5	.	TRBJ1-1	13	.	TGTGCCAGCAGCACGGGTCTGAACACTGAAGCTTTCTTT	CASSTGLNTEAFF
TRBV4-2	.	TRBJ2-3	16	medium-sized	TGTGCCAGCAGCCAAGAGAGGGGGGGAGGCACAGATACGCAGTATTTT	CASSQERGGGTDTQYF
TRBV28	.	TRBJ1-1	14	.	TGTGCCAGCAGTCCCTGGACGGAGAACACTGAAGCTTTCTTT	CASSPWTENTEAFF
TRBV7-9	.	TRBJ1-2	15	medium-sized	TGTGCCAGCAGCCCCGGCGAAGGGGCGTACTATGGCTACACCTTC	CASSPGEGAYYGYTF
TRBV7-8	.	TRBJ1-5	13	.	TGTGCCAGCAGCTTAGGGGGGACTCAGCCCCAGCATTTT	CASSLGGTQPQHF
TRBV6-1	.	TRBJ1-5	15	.	TGTGCCAGCAACCTAGCTGTCCCATCCAATCAGCCCCAGCATTTT	CASNLAVPSNQPQHF
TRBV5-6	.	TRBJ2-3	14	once	TGTGCCAGCAGCTCCGGACGGATCACAGATACGCAGTATTTT	CASSSGRITDTQYF
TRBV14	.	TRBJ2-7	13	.	TGTGCCAGCAGCCACGCAGCAGCCTACGAGCAGTACTTC	CASSHAAAYEQYF
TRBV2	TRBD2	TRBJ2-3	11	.	TGTGCCAGCAGGGGAGGGGTCGCGCAGTATTTT	CASRGGVAQYF
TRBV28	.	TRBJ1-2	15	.	TGTGCCAGCAGTTTAGTAGGAACCGCTAACTATGGCTACACCTTC	CASSLVGTANYGYTF
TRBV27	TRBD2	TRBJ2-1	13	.	TGTGCCAGCAGTGTAGGACTAGATAGTGAGCAGTTCTTC	CASSVGLDSEQFF
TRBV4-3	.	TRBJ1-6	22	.	TGCGCCAGCAGCCGGAATTCGGGACGCTCGGACTCCTTTATTGACTATAATTCACCCCTCCACTTT	CASSRNSGRSDSFIDYNSPLHF
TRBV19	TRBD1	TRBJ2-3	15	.	TGTGCCAGTAGTATGAGGCAGGGGGCAAGTGATACGCAGTATTTT	CASSMRQGASDTQYF
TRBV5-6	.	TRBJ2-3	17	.	TGTGCCAGCAGCTTGGGCCTTGGCGGGACTCCCACAGATACGCAGTATTTT	CASSLGLGGTPTDTQYF
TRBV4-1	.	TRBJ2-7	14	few	TGCGCCAGCAGCCAAGATAGCGGCAACTACGAGCAGTACTTC	CASSQDSGNYEQYF
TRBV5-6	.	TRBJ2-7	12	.	TGTGCCAGCAGCTTGGACAAGTACGAGCAGTACTTC	CASSLDKYEQYF
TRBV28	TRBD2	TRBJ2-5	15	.	TGTGCCAGCAGCTCTTTAGGGACTAGCGCAGAGACCCAGTACTTC	CASSSLGTSAETQYF
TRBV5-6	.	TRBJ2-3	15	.	TGTGCCAGCAGCTGGAATCGGCGTGTCAGAGATACGCAGTATTTT	CASSWNRRVRDTQYF
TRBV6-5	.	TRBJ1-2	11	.	TGTGCCGAACTACAGGGACGGGGCTACACCTTC	CAELQGRGYTF
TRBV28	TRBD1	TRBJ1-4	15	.	TGTGCCAGCAGCTCCTCGACAGGGGGCCTTGAAAAACTGTTTTTT	CASSSSTGGLEKLFF
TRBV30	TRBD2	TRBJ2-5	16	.	TGTGCCTGGAGTGGACTAGCGGGGGGGCCCCGGGAGACCCAGTACTTC	CAWSGLAGGPRETQYF
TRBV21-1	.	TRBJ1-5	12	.	TGTGCCAGCAGCAAGAGGTTACAGCCCCAGCATTTT	CASSKRLQPQHF
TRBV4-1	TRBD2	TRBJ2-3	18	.	TGCGCCAGCAGCCAAGCCCCCGGGACTAGCGGGTACACAGATACGCAGTATTTT	CASSQAPGTSGYTDTQYF
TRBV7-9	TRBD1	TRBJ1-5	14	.	TGTGCCAGCAGCTACGGACAGGGCAATCAGCCCCAGCATTTT	CASSYGQGNQPQHF
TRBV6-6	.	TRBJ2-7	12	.	TGTGCCAGCAGTTCGGACAGCTACGAGCAGTACTTC	CASSSDSYEQYF
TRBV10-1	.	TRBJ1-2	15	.	TGCGCCATCAGCCCGGCGCGGGGGGCCTCCTATGGCTACACCTTC	CAISPARGASYGYTF
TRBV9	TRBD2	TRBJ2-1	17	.	TGTGCCAGCAGCGTAGGGTCGGGACTAGGTATCTACAATGAGCAGTTCTTC	CASSVGSGLGIYNEQFF
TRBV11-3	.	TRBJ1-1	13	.	TGTGCCAGCAGCTTATATTCAGGGACTGAAGCTTTCTTT	CASSLYSGTEAFF
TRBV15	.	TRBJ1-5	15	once	TGTGCCACCAGCAGTGACCAGGGTGGCAATCAGCCCCAACATTTT	CATSSDQGGNQPQHF
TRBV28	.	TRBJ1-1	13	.	TGTGCCAGCAGGCCCCCTCCGGACACTGAAGCTTTCTTT	CASRPPPDTEAFF
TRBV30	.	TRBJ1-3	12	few	TGTGCCGTAAAACTCTCTGGAAACACCATATATTTT	CAVKLSGNTIYF
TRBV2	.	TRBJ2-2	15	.	TGTGCCAGCAGCGATGGGAGGATGGGGACCGGGGAGCTGTTTTTT	CASSDGRMGTGELFF
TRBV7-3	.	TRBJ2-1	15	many	TGTGCCAGCAGCTCTCGAGCGGGTTCCTACAATGAGCAGTTCTTC	CASSSRAGSYNEQFF
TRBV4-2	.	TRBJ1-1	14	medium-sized	TGTGCCAGCAGCCAAGGGGGTAGCCTCCAGGAAGCTTTCTTT	CASSQGGSLQEAFF
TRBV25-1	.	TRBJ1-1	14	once	TGTGCCAGCTCAATGCAGGGACTGAACACTGAAGCTTTCTTT	CASSMQGLNTEAFF
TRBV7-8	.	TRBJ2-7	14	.	TGTGCCAGCAGCTTAGGGGGAGTTGCGGGGGAGCAGTACTTC	CASSLGGVAGEQYF
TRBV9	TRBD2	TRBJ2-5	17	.	TGTGCCAGCAGCCCCGGTGGAGCGGGAGGGTCCCGGGAGACCCAGTACTTC	CASSPGGAGGSRETQYF
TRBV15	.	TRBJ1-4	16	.	TGTGCCACCAGCAGAGATCGGGACGGTCTAGGGGGTGGACTGTTTTTT	CATSRDRDGLGGGLFF
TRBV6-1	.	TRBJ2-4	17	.	TGTGCCAGCAGTGAAGTCTTGGGGGTTCTAGCCAAAAACATTCAGTACTTC	CASSEVLGVLAKNIQYF